Only a few counts were recorded for the clone carrying this T cell receptor (beta chain). The antigen remains undetermined. This record belongs to a study of cytomegalovirus exposure and HLA in healthy donors. With 60 Vbeta and 13 Jbeta primers, the PCR was carried out. Profiled with immunoSEQ multiplex PCR; TCRdb holds only in-frame clones, not every one. Counted here are 130,000 or so clones, about four fifths occurring once; the ten biggest clones make up about 5.3%. The CDR3 runs to 14 residues. Trimming shortened V by 3 bases and J by 2 bases, and 10 bases separated the two germline ends. Germline CDR1 reads SGHRS; CDR2 reads YFSETQ. Whole-study results and caveats: Testing in vitro showed a few CMV-associated chains specific for CMV antigens. By HLA locus, TCR association rates varied in a later analysis, with DRB1 showing the most and HLA-C the fewest. According to a later analysis, most TCR beta chains associated with CMV appeared HLA-restricted.

This TCR was recovered from a man aged 25 to 40 in good health and CMV-seronegative. The genes are TRBV5-1 and TRBJ2-3, with D perhaps TRBD2 (6 bases). Sequencing was done on a sample of PBMCs. Here the CDR3 reads CASSWGEPTDTQYF. CDR3 bases: TGCGCCAGCAGCTGGGGGGAACCCACAGATACGCAGTATTTT.